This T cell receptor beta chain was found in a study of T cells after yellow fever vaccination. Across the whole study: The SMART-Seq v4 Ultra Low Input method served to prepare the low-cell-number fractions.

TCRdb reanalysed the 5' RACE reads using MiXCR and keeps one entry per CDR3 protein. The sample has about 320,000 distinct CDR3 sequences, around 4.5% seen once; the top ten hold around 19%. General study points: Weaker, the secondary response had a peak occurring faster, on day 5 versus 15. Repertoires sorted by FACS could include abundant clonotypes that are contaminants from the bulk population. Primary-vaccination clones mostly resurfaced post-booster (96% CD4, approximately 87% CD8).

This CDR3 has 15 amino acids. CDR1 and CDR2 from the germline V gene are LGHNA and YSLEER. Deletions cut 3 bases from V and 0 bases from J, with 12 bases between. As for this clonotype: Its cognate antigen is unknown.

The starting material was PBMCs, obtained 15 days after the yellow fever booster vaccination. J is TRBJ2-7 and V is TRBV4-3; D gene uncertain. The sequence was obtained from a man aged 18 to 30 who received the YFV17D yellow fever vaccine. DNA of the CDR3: TGCGCCAGCAGCCACCAACAGAGGAGCTCCTACGAGCAGTACTTC. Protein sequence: CASSHQQRSSYEQYF.